This TCR beta chain was profiled in a study of a mutant IDH1 vaccine in newly diagnosed glioma. TCRdb's table, derived via immunoSEQ multiplex PCR, lists solely in-frame clones and lacks some. This table holds about 67,000 clones, around 82% found once. Indicated time point: baseline, week 1 (first vaccination visit). Treatment in this sample: pre-vaccination baseline after standard-of-care therapy. The sequence was obtained from a woman aged 18-35 years with glioma. Some clones in this sample may be carry-over from other donors' samples. Material: peripheral blood mononuclear cells (PBMCs), obtained from a glioma patient treated with radiotherapy, temozolomide or both.

CDR3 bases: TGTGCCAGCAGCTTGGCCGGGGACTCCTACGAGCAGTACTTC. Translated: CASSLAGDSYEQYF. The rearrangement links TRBV5-6 to TRBJ2-7; possibly TRBD2 for D (5 bases). Germline V CDR1 and CDR2: SGHDT, YYEEEE. V was trimmed by 0 bases and J by 0 bases, leaving 7 bases between them. This CDR3 contains 14 residues.